This T cell receptor (beta chain) was sequenced for a study of blood T cell repertoires in COVID-19. At the level of the study: The study drew acute and convalescent COVID-19 samples from the United States, Italy and Spain. In each case, the material was cDNA or gDNA derived from T cells, B-cell-depleted T cells, or PBMCs.

In the authors' methods: Using reference gene primer amplification, nucleated cell counts were estimated. Profiling relied on immunoSEQ multiplex PCR, and the TCRdb table lists in-frame clones only, not all of them. That table gives V, J and clone size, and the DNA gave D and trimming. The sample records about 31,000 clones, approximately 90% being singletons. The CDR3 is made up of 13 amino acids. J lost 6 bases, V lost 8 bases, and 4 bases had no gene match. CDR1 is MDHEN and CDR2 is SYDVKM in the germline V gene. The rearrangement joins TRBV28 to TRBJ1-6; 7 bases match TRBD1. The sequencing input was peripheral blood. The sequence came from a man older than 75 with acute or convalescent COVID-19. The CDR3 DNA reads as TGTGCCAGCCACGGGACAGCTAATTCACCCCTCCACTTT. Protein product: CASHGTANSPLHF.